This TCR beta chain was found in a study of OX40 agonist ivuxolimab in advanced cancers. Some clones are missing from TCRdb's copy, which holds only in-frame ones; the method was immunoSEQ multiplex PCR. The sample contains some 130,000 clones, approximately 90% of which appear only once. The sequencing here drew on CD4+ or CD8+ T cells sorted from blood, taken in a trial of the OX40 agonist ivuxolimab. The receptor's source is an adult with an advanced solid tumor such as melanoma, head and neck, liver or kidney cancer.

In DNA, the CDR3 is TGTGCCAGCAGCACCGGACTAGCGGGAGTCGGGGAGCAGTACTTC. Amino acids: CASSTGLAGVGEQYF. This chain joins TRBV9 and TRBJ2-7; the match to TRBD2 covers 13 bases. The germline V gene encodes CDR1 SGDLS and CDR2 YYNGEE. CDR3 length equals 15 residues. With V trimmed by 4 bases and J by 7 bases, 8 bases remained unmatched.